These 21 T cell receptor beta chains originate from one sample sequenced in a study of technical replicates of blood from several donors. Sequencing was performed with immunoSEQ multiplex PCR; in TCRdb, only in-frame clones are kept and a portion is missing. The sample includes about 70,000 clones, 80% to 95% of them seen just once. The specimen was T cells isolated from PBMCs. Receptor source: a human donor in good health.

CDR3 DNA: TGTGCGACCTCCCGGGAGGGAAGCGAGCAGTACTTC. This gives the protein CATSREGSEQYF. This rearrangement joins TRBV6-5 to TRBJ2-7, with 8 bases matching TRBD2. This CDR3 has 12 residues. CDR1 is MNHEY, CDR2 SVGAGI, per germline.

This clone was observed a single time. The chain is built from TRBV28 and TRBJ2-1, with 7 positions matching TRBD2. Losses at the gene ends were 3 bases for V and 7 bases for J; bases not matched to a gene: 6. This CDR3 comprises 14 residues. Germline CDR1 MDHEN, CDR2 SYDVKM. CDR3 sequence: CASSLRREWNEQFF. DNA of the CDR3: TGTGCCAGCAGTTTGCGGCGGGAGTGGAATGAGCAGTTCTTC.

This chain joins TRBV4-3 and TRBJ2-7, with 12 bases fitting TRBD2. CDR1 is LGHNA, CDR2 YSLEER, per germline. The CDR3 consists of 19 residues. J gave up 0 bases and V 0 bases, and 9 bases lay outside the gene matches. CDR3 protein: CASSQEGSLAGGTSYEQYF. The CDR3 DNA reads as TGCGCCAGCAGCCAAGAGGGGTCTCTAGCGGGAGGGACCTCCTACGAGCAGTACTTC.

This chain joins TRBV11-2 and TRBJ2-3, with D hard to call. V lost 6 bases, J lost 4 bases, and 17 bases lay in between. Germline V lookup: CDR1 SGHAT, CDR2 FQNNGV. The CDR3 is 15 residues long. DNA of the CDR3: TGTGCCAGCAGTAAAAGATTAAACTCCGCAGATACGCAGTATTTT. Amino acids: CASSKRLNSADTQYF.

This chain uses TRBV18 with TRBJ2-1, with D possibly TRBD2 on 5 matching bases. The CDR3 sequence is 12 residues long. The V end lost 3 bases, the J end lost 8 bases, and 8 bases lay between the germline ends. CDR1 and CDR2 (germline): KGHSH, LQKENI. The CDR3 bases are TGTGCCAGCTCACCGGACTCGGATGAGCAGTTCTTC. It yields the protein CASSPDSDEQFF.

This clone was seen a handful of times. The chain couples TRBV19 to TRBJ2-7; 10 bases are a match to TRBD2. Trimming at V came to 6 bases and at J to 4 bases, leaving 12 bases not matched to a gene. Per germline, CDR1 LNHDA and CDR2 SQIVND (reference sequence). The length of the CDR3 is 16 residues. CDR3 region: CASSLNVPSGSYEQYF. CDR3 sequence (DNA): TGTGCCAGTAGCCTCAATGTACCTAGCGGGAGTTACGAGCAGTACTTC.

Remarks on this clone: The junction departs from germline at one end; a sequencing error may be responsible. The rearrangement uses TRBV2 and TRBJ1-2; the D gene is possibly TRBD1 (5 bases). CDR3 size: 8 residues. CDR1 SNHLY and CDR2 FYNNEI come from the germline V gene. The CDR3 loop reads CARGDASF. CDR3 coding DNA: TGTGCTCGGGGGGATGCTAGCTTC.

V and J are TRBV11-2 and TRBJ2-1; D remains unclear. V was cut by 0 bases and J by 8 bases, with 5 bases left in between. Looked up from germline, CDR1 is SGHAT and CDR2 is FQNNGV. The CDR3 has 12 residues. For the CDR3, the DNA is TGTGCCAGCAGCTTAGATTCGGATGAGCAGTTCTTC. Protein: CASSLDSDEQFF.

This chain links TRBV19 with TRBJ2-6; 11 bases align to TRBD1. Germline loops: CDR1 LNHDA, CDR2 SQIVND (reference sequence). Losses at the gene ends were 6 bases for V and 2 bases for J; bases not matched to a gene: 9. This CDR3 has 18 residues. CDR3 nucleotide sequence: TGTGCCAGTAGCGGGTCGGACAGGGGGCGTACTGGGGCCAACGTCCTGACTTTC. The encoded protein is CASSGSDRGRTGANVLTF.

The rearrangement joins TRBV4-1 to TRBJ2-4, with TRBD2 matching 11 bases. CDR3 size: 19 residues. Trimming at V came to 5 bases and at J to 1 base, leaving 13 bases not matched to a gene. Germline V gene data show CDR1 as MGHRA and CDR2 as YSYEKL. In DNA, the CDR3 is TGCGCCAGCAGCGAGGGACTAGCGGTATCCCTGCTGGCCAAAAACATTCAGTACTTC. It yields the protein CASSEGLAVSLLAKNIQYF.

The chain has TRBV6-1 and TRBJ2-7; tentatively, D is TRBD1 (6 bases). The CDR3 contains 13 residues. The germline CDR1 and CDR2 sequences are MNHNS and SASEGT. V lost 7 bases and J lost 1, with 11 bases in between. CDR3 in DNA: TGTGCCAGCAACTACAGGGATTCCTACGAGCAGTACTTC. This sequence encodes CASNYRDSYEQYF.

The chain carries TRBV9 and TRBJ2-3; 11 nucleotides agree with TRBD2. Germline loops: CDR1 SGDLS, CDR2 YYNGEE. The V segment lost 6 bases and the J segment 2 bases; nucleotides outside the gene matches: 5. This CDR3 region has 15 residues. The CDR3 DNA reads TGTGCCAGCACCTTTAGCGGGAGGGCCACAGATACGCAGTATTTT. Translating it yields CASTFSGRATDTQYF.

The V gene is TRBV28, the J gene TRBJ2-3; D is perhaps TRBD2 (5 bases). The germline V gene encodes CDR1 MDHEN and CDR2 SYDVKM. Trimming stripped 3 bases from V and 1 base from J, with 11 bases between. The CDR3 is made up of 15 amino acids. The CDR3 DNA follows: TGTGCCAGCAGTTTCCCCTTGCGGGGCACAGATACGCAGTATTTT. Translated, it gives CASSFPLRGTDTQYF. Drawing the rest from reference TRBV28 and TRBJ2-3, the complete variable domain is DVKVTQSSRYLVKRTGEKVFLECVQDMDHENMFWYRQDPGLGLRLIYFSYDVKMKEKGDIPEGYSVSREKKERFSLILESASTNQTSMYLCASSFPLRGTDTQYFGPGTRLTVL.

The chain joins TRBV28 to TRBJ1-5; D not certain. Trimming took off 2 bases at V and 0 bases at J, with 8 bases between the two ends. The CDR3 runs to 15 residues. The germline gives CDR1 MDHEN, CDR2 SYDVKM. The CDR3 sequence: CASSLRGGSNQPQHF. CDR3 in DNA: TGTGCCAGCAGTTTACGCGGAGGTAGCAATCAGCCCCAGCATTTT.

This chain links TRBV7-9 with TRBJ1-4; D uncertain. This CDR3 has 14 residues. V was shortened by 5 bases and J by 0 bases, with 7 bases between the two germline ends. Germline CDR1 SEHNR, CDR2 FQNEAQ (reference sequence). The CDR3 here is CASSRQATNEKLFF. DNA for the CDR3: TGTGCCAGCAGCCGACAAGCAACTAATGAAAAACTGTTTTTT.

J is TRBJ2-5 and V is TRBV6-5; D possibly corresponds to TRBD1 (6 bases). The CDR3 consists of 14 residues. V was shortened by 5 bases and J by 5 bases, with 15 bases between the two germline ends. Germline CDR1 and CDR2: MNHEY and SVGAGI. CDR3 sequence: CASSLTGNWETQYF. DNA for the CDR3: TGTGCCAGCAGTCTTACAGGGAATTGGGAGACCCAGTACTTC.

This chain links TRBV7-7 with TRBJ2-5; possible D gene TRBD1, 6 bases. Looked up from germline, CDR1 is SSHAT and CDR2 is FNYEAQ (reference sequence). Trimming stripped 1 base from V and 5 bases from J, with 14 bases between. CDR3 length: 15 amino acids. The chain's CDR3 is CASSLDGRGGETQYF. As DNA, the CDR3 is TGTGCCAGCAGCTTAGATGGCAGGGGTGGGGAGACCCAGTACTTC. The full variable domain, in which reference TRBV7-7 and TRBJ2-5 provide the parts outside the CDR3, is GAGVSQSPRYKVTKRGQDVTLRCDPISSHATLYWYQQALGQGPEFLTYFNYEAQPDKSGLPSDRFSAERPEGSISTLTIQRTEQRDSAMYRCASSLDGRGGETQYFGPGTRLLVL.

This chain links TRBV5-1 with TRBJ1-2; perhaps TRBD1 as D (6 bases). Looked up from germline, CDR1 is SGHRS and CDR2 is YFSETQ. The CDR3 covers 14 residues. The V end was cut by 0 bases, the J end by 2 bases, with 8 bases between. Here the CDR3 reads CASSLEQGNYGYTF. In nucleotides, the CDR3 is TGCGCCAGCAGCTTGGAACAGGGCAACTATGGCTACACCTTC.

The chain links TRBV11-2 to TRBJ2-7, with TRBD1 matching 9 bases. V lost 4 bases, J lost 6 bases, and 7 bases stayed unmatched. This CDR3 has 14 amino acids. Looked up from germline, CDR1 is SGHAT and CDR2 is FQNNGV. The DNA for the CDR3 is TGTGCCAGCAGCTCGACAGGGGGATACGGCGAGCAGTACTTC. Its translation: CASSSTGGYGEQYF.

CDR3 sequence: CASRVDYGLHRAHSNQPQHF. The CDR3 nucleotides read TGTGCCAGCAGGGTTGACTACGGACTTCACAGGGCCCATAGCAATCAGCCCCAGCATTTT. The rearrangement links TRBV28 to TRBJ1-5; a weak D match, TRBD1 (6 bases). This CDR3 has 20 amino acids. The germline V gene encodes CDR1 MDHEN and CDR2 SYDVKM. V lost 6 bases and J 0 bases, leaving 27 bases between the germline ends.

This clone was seen only once. The chain couples TRBV28 to TRBJ1-4; TRBD1 agrees at 10 bases. The CDR3 consists of 15 residues. Per the germline V gene, CDR1 is MDHEN and CDR2 is SYDVKM. With V trimmed by 2 bases and J by 6 bases, 3 bases remained unmatched. The CDR3 sequence is CASSLTGTGDEKLFF. In DNA form, the CDR3 reads TGTGCCAGCAGTTTAACCGGGACAGGGGATGAAAAACTGTTTTTT.